By frequency in the sample, the clone carrying this TCR beta chain is medium-sized. The antigen is not known. cDNA molecules, individually, were tagged with unique molecular identifiers. TCRdb passed the 5' RACE reads through MiXCR, listing each CDR3 protein once. The sample includes about 25,000 distinct CDR3 sequences, roughly 6% seen only once; the top ten take 2.4%. These data belong to a study of early T cells in non-severe SARS-CoV-2 infection. Study at large: Chains stayed unpaired after sequencing of bulk RNA from unsorted whole blood. Study-wide findings and caveats: Private and CD4 specificities were missed by VDJdb matching, skewed to anti-spike CD8.

The specimen sequenced was whole blood. The source of this sequence is an adult who was a healthcare worker with PCR-confirmed SARS-CoV-2 infection or an uninfected control (not recorded which).

CDR3 protein: CASKTQGAEGAETQYF. The CDR3 region has the DNA TGTGCCAGCAAAACACAGGGGGCCGAGGGTGCGGAGACCCAGTACTTC. The V call is TRBV11-2, the J call TRBJ2-5; 9 bases fit TRBD1. Germline V gives CDR1 SGHAT, CDR2 FQNNGV. The V gene end was trimmed by 7 bases and the J gene end by 5 bases; junction bases not matched to a gene: 14. The CDR3 is 16 amino acids. Combining the CDR3 with reference TRBV11-2 and TRBJ2-5 gives the whole variable domain EAGVAQSPRYKIIEKRQSVAFWCNPISGHATLYWYQQILGQGPKLLIQFQNNGVVDDSQLPKDRFSAERLKGVDSTLKIQPAKLEDSAVYLCASKTQGAEGAETQYFGPGTRLLVL.